The 24 T cell receptor beta chains presented below share a single source sample, sequenced in a study of TIL therapy for anti-PD-1-resistant metastatic lung cancer. Time point reported: pre-treatment sample, taken before nivolumab and TIL therapy. Sequencing used immunoSEQ v3. The protocol was immunoSEQ multiplex PCR, while the TCRdb copy is restricted to in-frame clones and leaves out a portion. The table has 18,000 or so clones, roughly 80% seen once. This specimen consisted of blood, obtained at baseline. All receptors come from a person between 25 and 80 years old with non-small cell lung cancer.

This clone was recorded only once. CDR3 amino acids: CASRGTGGHNQPQHF. The CDR3 DNA reads as TGTGCCAGCAGGGGTACAGGGGGCCACAATCAGCCCCAGCATTTT. This rearrangement joins TRBV2 to TRBJ1-5; 9 nucleotides align to TRBD1. Germline CDR1 reads SNHLY; CDR2 reads FYNNEI. V shed 6 bases, J shed 3 bases, and the junction held 6 bases outside the gene matches. The CDR3 is 15 amino acids.

The rearrangement joins TRBV27 to TRBJ2-1, with TRBD1 matching 11 bases. Unmatched junction bases numbered 13, after V lost 5 bases and J lost 7 bases. Germline CDR1 and CDR2: MNHEY and SMNVEV (reference sequence). The CDR3 is 17 amino acids. Here the CDR3 reads CASSKVAGQGARNEQFF. The CDR3 nucleotides are TGTGCCAGCAGTAAGGTTGCTGGACAGGGGGCGAGGAATGAGCAGTTCTTC.

The rearrangement uses TRBV6-5 and TRBJ2-3, with D possibly being TRBD2 (5 bases). This CDR3 comprises 14 residues. Per the germline V gene, CDR1 is MNHEY and CDR2 is SVGAGI. Trimming took 0 bases from V and 6 from J, leaving 10 bases between them. The CDR3 loop is CASSYSTASDTQYF. In nucleotides, the CDR3 is TGTGCCAGCAGTTACTCTACGGCTAGCGATACGCAGTATTTT.

This clone was recorded only once. The CDR3 coding sequence is TGTGCCAGCAGCTTCCCCAGCTACGAGCAGTACTTC. It is translated as CASSFPSYEQYF. The chain links TRBV7-2 to TRBJ2-7; D remains ambiguous. Between the trimmed V and J ends, which lost 3 bases and 3 bases, there was a span of 6 bases. The CDR3 is 12 residues long. Per the germline V gene, CDR1 is SGHTA and CDR2 is FQGNSA.

The V call is TRBV12-5, the J call TRBJ1-1, with a possible D match to TRBD1 (5 bases). The length of the CDR3 is 14 residues. Trimming removed 1 base from V and 5 bases from J, with 11 bases in between. Per the germline V gene, CDR1 is LGHNT and CDR2 is FRNRAP. The CDR3 loop reads CASGLGTTRTEAFF. The CDR3 region has the DNA TGTGCTAGTGGTTTGGGGACAACGAGGACTGAAGCTTTCTTT.

The rearrangement uses TRBV19 and TRBJ1-1, with unresolved D. V was clipped by 0 bases and J by 3 bases, with 11 bases between them. The CDR3 is made up of 15 amino acids. The germline gives CDR1 LNHDA, CDR2 SQIVND (reference sequence). CDR3 residues: CASSIDLTGDTEAFF. The DNA of the CDR3 is TGTGCCAGTAGTATAGATTTAACCGGAGACACTGAAGCTTTCTTT.

The chain links TRBV15 to TRBJ1-4; D gene uncertain. Trimming stripped 0 bases from V and 7 bases from J, with 18 bases between. CDR3 length: 17 residues. Germline loops: CDR1 LNHNV, CDR2 YYDKDF (reference sequence). The chain's CDR3 is CATSRDPPGNRGEKLFF. The CDR3 nucleotides read TGTGCCACCAGCAGAGATCCTCCGGGAAACCGGGGTGAAAAACTGTTTTTT.

CDR3 DNA: TGTGCCAGCAGCCCCGGACAGGGGACCTATGGCTACACCTTC. Translation gives CASSPGQGTYGYTF. This chain connects TRBV5-6 to TRBJ1-2, with 9 bases aligning to TRBD1. Looked up from germline, CDR1 is SGHDT and CDR2 is YYEEEE. The CDR3 is 14 residues long. The V gene end was trimmed by 4 bases and the J gene end by 4 bases; junction bases not matched to a gene: 5.

The rearrangement uses TRBV19 and TRBJ1-2; D is unresolved. V was clipped by 6 bases and J by 0 bases, with 11 bases between them. Germline values: CDR1 LNHDA, CDR2 SQIVND (reference sequence). The CDR3 is made up of 14 amino acids. The chain's CDR3 is CASRERRANYGYTF. In DNA, the CDR3 is TGTGCCAGTAGAGAACGGAGGGCTAACTATGGCTACACCTTC.

V and J are TRBV27 and TRBJ2-1; TRBD2 is a possible D gene (8 bases). CDR1 is MNHEY and CDR2 is SMNVEV in the germline V gene (reference sequence). V shed 4 bases and J shed 5 bases, with 39 bases lying between them. The CDR3 sequence is 23 residues long. The CDR3 spells CASSSLGLQGNRGSGSQDNEQFF. CDR3 DNA sequence: TGTGCCAGCAGTTCATTAGGCCTACAGGGCAACAGGGGAAGCGGGAGTCAAGACAATGAGCAGTTCTTC.

Comment on this clone: The sample carries other DNA sequences with the same CDR3. CDR3 protein: CASSIARDETQYF. CDR3 in DNA: TGTGCCAGTAGTATAGCGAGGGACGAAACCCAGTACTTC. The rearrangement links TRBV19 to TRBJ2-5, with D possibly called TRBD1 or TRBD2 (5 bases each). V was shortened by 1 base and J by 8 bases, with 11 bases between the two germline ends. From germline, CDR1 is LNHDA and CDR2 SQIVND (reference sequence). The CDR3 totals 13 residues.

The chain combines TRBV30 with TRBJ1-4; D remains ambiguous. Trimming took off 2 bases at V and 7 bases at J, with 17 bases between the two ends. This CDR3 comprises 15 residues. The germline CDR1 and CDR2 sequences are GTSNPN and SVGIG (reference sequence). The CDR3 here is CAWSPPGSKGEKLFF. In DNA, the CDR3 is TGTGCCTGGAGTCCTCCGGGGTCCAAGGGTGAAAAACTGTTTTTT.

The chain couples TRBV11-3 to TRBJ2-5, with D unclear. In germline, CDR1 is SGHNT, CDR2 YENEEA. The CDR3 length is 13 residues. With 3 bases removed from V and 2 bases from J, the gap between germline ends came to 7 bases. CDR3: CASSFSHQETQYF. The CDR3 DNA is TGTGCCAGCAGCTTCTCGCATCAAGAGACCCAGTACTTC.

The chain joins TRBV19 to TRBJ2-7, with 11 bases lining up with TRBD1. Looked up from germline, CDR1 is LNHDA and CDR2 is SQIVND (reference sequence). This CDR3 has 16 amino acids. After removal of 4 bases from V and 4 bases from J, the junction contained 9 bases not matched to a gene. CDR3 sequence reads: CASSTPRTGGGYEQYF. CDR3 nucleotide sequence: TGTGCCAGTAGTACCCCAAGGACAGGGGGCGGTTACGAGCAGTACTTC.

In DNA form, the CDR3 reads TGTGCCAGCATCGATAGCGGGGCGAACACCGGGGAGCTGTTTTTT. Translation gives CASIDSGANTGELFF. V gene TRBV6-5 combines with J gene TRBJ2-2; 8 bases align to TRBD2. V was clipped by 7 bases and J by 0 bases; unmatched bases: 4. The CDR3 has 15 residues. The germline V gene has CDR1 MNHEY and CDR2 SVGAGI.

This chain connects TRBV19 to TRBJ1-4; D gene uncertain. Germline V gives CDR1 LNHDA, CDR2 SQIVND (reference sequence). This CDR3 is built from 13 residues. V was cut by 5 bases and J by 1 base, with 5 bases left in between. CDR3 in amino acids: CASSSETNEKLFF. The CDR3 DNA sequence: TGTGCCAGTAGTTCGGAAACTAATGAAAAACTGTTTTTT.

This rearrangement joins TRBV2 to TRBJ1-2, with D hard to call. The CDR3 is 16 residues long. V was shortened by 1 base and J by 2 bases, with 14 bases between the two germline ends. Germline V gives CDR1 SNHLY, CDR2 FYNNEI. In DNA form, the CDR3 reads TGTGCCAGCAGTGAAGGCTTGTGGAGTCTAAACTATGGCTACACCTTC. Its translation is CASSEGLWSLNYGYTF.

CDR3 residues: CASSTGGGGKTEAFF. CDR3 nucleotide sequence: TGTGCCAGTAGTACCGGGGGAGGGGGCAAAACTGAAGCTTTCTTT. The chain joins TRBV19 to TRBJ1-1; 7 nucleotides align to TRBD1. V lost 4 bases, J lost 5 bases, and 10 bases stayed unmatched. The germline gives CDR1 LNHDA, CDR2 SQIVND (reference sequence). The CDR3 has 15 amino acids. Full variable domain (outside the CDR3, taken from reference TRBV19 and TRBJ1-1): DGGITQSPKYLFRKEGQNVTLSCEQNLNHDAMYWYRQDPGQGLRLIYYSQIVNDFQKGDIAEGYSVSREKKESFPLTVTSAQKNPTAFYLCASSTGGGGKTEAFFGQGTRLTVV.

CDR3 sequence (DNA): TGTGCCAGCAGCTTAGGGAGGGGGGAGAATGAAAAACTGTTTTTT. This gives the protein CASSLGRGENEKLFF. J is TRBJ1-4 and V is TRBV7-9; weak D call: TRBD1 (6 bases). Trimming removed 1 base at V and 5 bases at J, with 11 bases between. CDR1 and CDR2 from the germline V gene are SEHNR and FQNEAQ (reference sequence). The CDR3 contains 15 residues.

The gene calls are TRBV11-3 and TRBJ2-7; tentative D call: TRBD1 (5 bases). Trimming took 1 base from V and 2 from J, leaving 12 bases between them. Germline CDR1 SGHNT, CDR2 YENEEA. This CDR3 is built from 15 residues. Here the CDR3 reads CASSLAWGPTYEQYF. As DNA, the CDR3 is TGTGCCAGCAGCTTAGCTTGGGGCCCCACCTACGAGCAGTACTTC.

The rearrangement links TRBV6-1 to TRBJ2-3; D might be TRBD2 (5 bases). The germline V gene encodes CDR1 MNHNS and CDR2 SASEGT. V shed 11 bases and J shed 5 bases, with 17 bases lying between them. The CDR3 is 13 residues long. CDR3 bases: TGTGCCGGGGAACCCCATCGGGGAGATACGCAGTATTTT. It encodes CAGEPHRGDTQYF.

This rearrangement joins TRBV11-3 to TRBJ2-7, with 8 nucleotides matching TRBD2. Germline lookup yields CDR1 SGHNT and CDR2 YENEEA. V was clipped by 5 bases and J by 4 bases; unmatched bases: 1. This CDR3 is built from 12 residues. CDR3 nucleotide sequence: TGTGCCAGCAGCCGGGAGGGATACGAGCAGTACTTC. Translating gives CASSREGYEQYF.

The chain is built from TRBV7-2 and TRBJ1-5; 8 bases are shared with TRBD1. The CDR3 sequence is 16 residues long. Trimming removed 1 base from V and 5 bases from J; junction bases left unmatched: 7. Germline lookup yields CDR1 SGHTA and CDR2 FQGNSA. The CDR3 sequence: CASSLEPGQADQPQHF. For the CDR3, the DNA is TGTGCCAGCAGCTTAGAGCCGGGACAGGCAGATCAGCCCCAGCATTTT.

This chain connects TRBV11-3 to TRBJ2-3; no definite D call. Germline V gene sequence: CDR1 SGHNT, CDR2 YENEEA. This CDR3 has 13 residues. V was cut by 5 bases and J by 6 bases, with 12 bases left in between. CDR3 loop: CASSMPSSDTQYF. Written as DNA, the CDR3 is TGTGCCAGCAGCATGCCCTCTTCCGATACGCAGTATTTT.